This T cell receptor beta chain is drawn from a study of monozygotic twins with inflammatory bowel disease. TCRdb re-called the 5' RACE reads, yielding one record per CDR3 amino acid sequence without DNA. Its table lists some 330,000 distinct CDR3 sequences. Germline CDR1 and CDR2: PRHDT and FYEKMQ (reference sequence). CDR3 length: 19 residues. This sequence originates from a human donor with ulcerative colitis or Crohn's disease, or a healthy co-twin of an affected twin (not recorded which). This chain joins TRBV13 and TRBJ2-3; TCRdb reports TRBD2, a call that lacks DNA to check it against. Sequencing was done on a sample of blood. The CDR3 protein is CASSLPPGRAGGRTDTQYF.